The TCR beta chain described here comes from a study of OX40 agonist ivuxolimab in advanced cancers. The CDR3 has 17 residues. Generated by immunoSEQ multiplex PCR, the TCRdb table keeps only in-frame clones and is missing some. The sample holds about 71,000 clones, about 93% seen once. Sequencing used CD4+ or CD8+ T cells sorted from blood, obtained in a trial of the OX40 agonist ivuxolimab. The TCR was taken from an adult with an advanced solid tumor such as melanoma, head and neck, liver or kidney cancer. The chain has TRBV21-1 and TRBJ1-1. TRBV21-1 is marked as a pseudogene. The CDR3 DNA follows: TGTGCCAGCAGCAAAGAAAGGCCGGGGCATTGGGACACTGAAGCTTTCTTT. This gives the protein CASSKERPGHWDTEAFF.